A selection of T cell receptor beta chains follows, all from one sample in a study of blood T cell repertoires in COVID-19. Here immunoSEQ multiplex PCR was the method, and the copy in TCRdb shows in-frame clones only, minus some. The sample holds about 210,000 clones; 84% are singletons and the top ten take roughly 8%. Sequenced: peripheral blood. The receptor source for this set is a woman aged 45-65 years with active or convalescent COVID-19. Both conserved end residues are part of each CDR3. The D gene is left open where the match is weak. Size values are once, few and many counts, or a class for expanded clones, and some rows have none.

D gene,V gene,clone size,CDR3 protein
TRBD2,TRBV7-3,-,CASSLGPGRGSPYEQYF
TRBD1,TRBV7-9,-,CASSPGWTGTSGANVLTF
TRBD2,TRBV29-1,-,CSVGLLAGALETQYF
TRBD1,TRBV27,-,CASSGTTGHGSPLHF
-,TRBV5-1,-,CASSSGGGTSYNSPLHF
-,TRBV27,-,CASSYSRGNQPQHF
TRBD2,TRBV29-1,-,CSVDSVGLAGNIRTDTQYF
TRBD1,TRBV24-1,few,CATSDYMGQGAKAGELFF
TRBD2,TRBV10-2,-,CASSATGPSGRPEQYF
TRBD1,TRBV28,-,CASSLKGTDGYTF
-,TRBV2,-,CASTPSRETQYF
TRBD2,TRBV24-1,-,CATSELTSGSRNEQFF
TRBD1,TRBV28,-,CASSLIGQGRNEKLFF
TRBD2,TRBV4-1,-,CASSRMAGGAQETQYF
-,TRBV27,-,CASRPGDNQPQHF
TRBD2,TRBV6-6,once,CASSQQREGPAGELFF
TRBD1,TRBV6-4,few,CASSRTGTNTGELFF
TRBD2,TRBV19,-,CASSTSGGSSYNEQFF
-,TRBV28,-,CASSPPRAGPYNSPLHF
TRBD1,TRBV5-1,-,CASSPGQGNMNTEAFF
-,TRBV6-4,once,CAPNGGRGYTF
-,TRBV28,-,CASSLRWGEYGYTF
TRBD1,TRBV25-1,-,CASTQGGYGTEAFF
TRBD2,TRBV24-1,-,CATSDAPRAGVTDTQYF
-,TRBV5-6,-,CASSPDVGDSNQPQHF
TRBD1,TRBV28,-,CASSVQGGGNQPQHF
TRBD2,TRBV30,-,CACFHTGTSIGRGNIQYF
-,TRBV10-3,-,CAISESTRGDGYTF
TRBD2,TRBV5-1,-,CASSPGGAYSGANVLTF
-,TRBV18,-,CASSPGGGQPQHF
TRBD2,TRBV29-1,-,CSGRLAGGANEQFF
TRBD1,TRBV6-2/TRBV6-3,-,CASSPGGDYELEYF
-,TRBV6-6,-,CASRPGQNTEAFF
TRBD2,TRBV9,once,CASSVSGGSTGELFF
-,TRBV6-5,few,CASQRTGGNEAFF
-,TRBV18,once,CASSPPDIRGEQYF
TRBD2,TRBV11-3,-,CASSLTSSTDTQYF
TRBD1,TRBV28,-,CASRTGTGLLETQYF
-,TRBV11-2,-,CASRRTDFTYNEQFF
-,TRBV7-8,-,CASSLAPGVVYGYTF
-,TRBV5-1,-,CASSLVAGSEKLFF
TRBD2,TRBV10-3,-,CALQASGSLNEQFF
-,TRBV25-1,-,CASSVWGGNTEAFF
-,TRBV4-2,-,CASSQVGQGSTEAFF
-,TRBV7-3,-,CASSLDRGHIQYF
-,TRBV19,-,CASSPNQGLSNQPQHF
TRBD1,TRBV28,-,CASKGSGGNEKLFF
-,TRBV7-3,-,CASSEDSRTLHF
-,TRBV5-1,few,CASSLESAVGQPQHF
-,TRBV2,-,CASSDYVTSRNQPQHF